This TCR beta chain was recovered during a study of T cell repertoires in cytomegalovirus infection. In the study overall: CMV infection and matching HLA type were both indicated by public TCR beta signatures.

TCRdb reprocessed the reads with MiXCR, giving one entry per CDR3 protein. Of about 490,000 distinct CDR3 sequences in the sample, more than 15% were seen once. Study-wide results and caveats: Predominance within the ex vivo response was attributable to HLA-C-restricted CMV-specific TCR beta clonotypes. Identification of carriers of CMV plus the relevant HLA was performed using cumulative public TCR beta family frequency.

This clonotype was seen at least ten times. Its antigen is unidentified. CDR1 is MGHRA, CDR2 YSYEKL, per germline. The V gene end was trimmed by 1 base and the J gene end by 6 bases; junction bases not matched to a gene: 3. CDR3 size: 15 residues. Sequenced material: CD8+ T cells from PBMCs. V usage is TRBV4-1 and J usage is TRBJ2-1; 10 bases are a match to TRBD1. The sequence came from a human donor in good health (CMV status not recorded). Some clones in this sample may be carry-over from other donors' samples. The CDR3 here is CASSQGQGAPNEQFF. CDR3 nucleotide sequence: TGCGCCAGCAGCCAAGGACAGGGGGCGCCCAATGAGCAGTTCTTC.